The 5 T cell receptor beta chains listed next were all sequenced from one sample in a study of T cell changes during pregnancy in multiple sclerosis. Only in-frame clones appear in the TCRdb table, and some are missing; sequencing was by immunoSEQ multiplex PCR. This table has around 72,000 clones, 91% appearing once. Sample: peripheral blood, taken in the third trimester of pregnancy. Every receptor here comes from a female donor in good health, enrolled as a control in a pregnancy study.

The chain joins TRBV6-1 to TRBJ2-3, with TRBD2 as a possible D gene (6 bases). The CDR3 covers 14 residues. From germline, CDR1 is MNHNS and CDR2 SASEGT. V shed 3 bases and J shed 2 bases, with 9 bases lying between them. This chain's CDR3 is CASSEGLSTDTQYF. In DNA form, the CDR3 reads TGTGCCAGCAGTGAGGGACTGTCCACAGATACGCAGTATTTT.

This chain uses TRBV6-1 with TRBJ1-2; TRBD1 matches at 9 bases. V was clipped by 6 bases and J by 8 bases; unmatched bases: 10. This CDR3 contains 14 residues. The germline gives CDR1 MNHNS, CDR2 SASEGT. Here the CDR3 reads CASSRGQGVAGYTF. CDR3 bases: TGTGCCAGCAGCCGGGGACAGGGAGTTGCAGGCTACACCTTC.

This chain uses TRBV9 with TRBJ1-1; D is ambiguous. Trimming cost V 0 bases and J 3 bases, with 6 bases left between them. The CDR3 is made up of 13 amino acids. Germline CDR1 and CDR2: SGDLS and YYNGEE. This CDR3 is CASSVVPDTEAFF. In DNA form, the CDR3 reads TGTGCCAGCAGCGTAGTCCCGGACACTGAAGCTTTCTTT. Full variable domain (rest looked up from reference TRBV9 and TRBJ1-1): DSGVTQTPKHLITATGQRVTLRCSPRSGDLSVYWYQQSLDQGLQFLIQYYNGEERAKGNILERFSAQQFPDLHSELNLSSLELGDSALYFCASSVVPDTEAFFGQGTRLTVV.

This clone was seen more than once but under ten times. The chain joins TRBV4-2 to TRBJ2-3, with no clear D. The CDR3 is 13 amino acids. Germline V CDR1 and CDR2: LGHNA, YNFKEQ. Between the trimmed V and J ends, which lost 0 bases and 5 bases, there was a span of 6 bases. The CDR3 nucleotides are TGTGCCAGCAGCCAAGATAGAAGAGATACGCAGTATTTT. Translating it yields CASSQDRRDTQYF.

V usage is TRBV27 and J usage is TRBJ2-7; no clear D. Per germline, CDR1 MNHEY and CDR2 SMNVEV (reference sequence). CDR3 length equals 11 residues. The V gene lost 3 bases and the J gene lost 6 bases, with 6 bases spanning the gap. The CDR3 DNA follows: TGTGCCAGCAGTTTTGTCGGCGAGCAGTACTTC. This codes for CASSFVGEQYF.